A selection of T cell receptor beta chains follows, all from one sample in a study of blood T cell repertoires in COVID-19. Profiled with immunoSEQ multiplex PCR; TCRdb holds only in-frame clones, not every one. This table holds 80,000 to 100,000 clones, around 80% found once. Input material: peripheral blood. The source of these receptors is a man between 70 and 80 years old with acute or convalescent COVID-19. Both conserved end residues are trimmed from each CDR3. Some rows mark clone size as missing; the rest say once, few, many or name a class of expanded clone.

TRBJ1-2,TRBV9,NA,ASSVEAGSFGYT
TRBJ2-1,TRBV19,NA,ASSRRRDIVNEQF
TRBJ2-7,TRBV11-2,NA,ASSLEWGNLGGGSSNEQY
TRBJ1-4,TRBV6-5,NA,ASSNSGTGGEKLF
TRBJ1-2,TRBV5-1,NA,ASSLGDRLYGYT
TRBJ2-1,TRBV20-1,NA,SASRGASGLAYNEQF
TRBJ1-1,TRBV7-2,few,ASSPGQNTEAF
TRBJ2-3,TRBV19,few,ASSRGLAGGLTDTQY
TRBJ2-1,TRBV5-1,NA,ASSLNLGTGYNEQF
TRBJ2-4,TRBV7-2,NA,ASSPRPRGTATRQNIQY
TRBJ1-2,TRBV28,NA,ASSLGTGGGSYT
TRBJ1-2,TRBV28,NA,ASSSLRTEVRGYT
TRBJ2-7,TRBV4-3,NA,ASSQDYSGSNHEQY
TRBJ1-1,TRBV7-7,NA,ASSSGLNTEAF
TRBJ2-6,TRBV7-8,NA,ASSLFPGVYSGANVLT
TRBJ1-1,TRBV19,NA,ASSIVREDTEAF
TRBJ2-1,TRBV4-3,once,ASSQDLAREQF
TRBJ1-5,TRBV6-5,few,ASNSQYGQPQH
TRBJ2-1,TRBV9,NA,ASSEPSGRGENEQF